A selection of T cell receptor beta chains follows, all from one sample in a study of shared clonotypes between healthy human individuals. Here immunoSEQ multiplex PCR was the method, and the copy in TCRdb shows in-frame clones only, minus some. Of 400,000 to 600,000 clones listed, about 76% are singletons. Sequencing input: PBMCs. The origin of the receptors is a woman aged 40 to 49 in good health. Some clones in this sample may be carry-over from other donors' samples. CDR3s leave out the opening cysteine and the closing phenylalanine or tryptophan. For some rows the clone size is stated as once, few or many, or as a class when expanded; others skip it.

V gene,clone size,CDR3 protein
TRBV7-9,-,ASSFSTGAGNTIY
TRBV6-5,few,ASSPDGTGFYEQY
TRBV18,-,ASSPSRDISGANVLT
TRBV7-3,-,ASSRTGKVSGANVLT
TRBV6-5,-,ATGFATGELF
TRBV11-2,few,ASSPRQGTNEKLF
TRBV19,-,ASSGTAAISNQPQH
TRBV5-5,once,ASSSLDRFSYNEQF
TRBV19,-,ASSTPGLAGEQF
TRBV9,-,ASSVGDNYGYT
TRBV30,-,AWNRGLGEKLF
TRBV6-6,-,ASSTGPREN
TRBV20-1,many,SAYDGYT
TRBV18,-,ASSPSLSTDTQY
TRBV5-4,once,ASSSGAVSTDTQY
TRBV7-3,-,ASSLGTGPYEQY
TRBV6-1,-,ASRSQGETQY
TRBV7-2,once,ASSLVGQGGDTQY
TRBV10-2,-,ASSEFGQGDQY
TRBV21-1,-,ASTTGTGVGEQY
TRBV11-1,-,ASSLGSTGGYEQY
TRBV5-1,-,ASSVDRAYEQY
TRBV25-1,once,ASSEATGTHNSPLH
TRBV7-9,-,ASSPKKAGVVNEQF
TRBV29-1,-,SVARSGRIDEQY
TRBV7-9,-,ASSPGAGYAEAF
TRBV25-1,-,ASSGGIYEQY
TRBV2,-,ASSATGTNEGSGTQY
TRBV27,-,ASSSNPTSYEQY
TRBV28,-,ASTSPVGFLGSKETQY
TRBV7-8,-,ASSFIGLAEKETQY
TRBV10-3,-,AMPSKETQY
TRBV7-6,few,ASSLYLSGANVLT